The clone carrying this T cell receptor (beta chain) has ten or more counts. Its antigen is unidentified. Establishment of the diagnosis relied upon clinical symptoms, serum thyroxine, TRAb, thyroid ultrasound and orbital computed tomography. The sample comes from a study of Graves' ophthalmopathy and Graves' hyperthyroidism. General study findings and limits: In blood appeared most of the expanded thyroid clonotypes whose frequency exceeded 0.001.

The V and J ends lost 5 bases and 3 bases, in that order; junction bases with no gene match: 6. The CDR3 is made up of 14 amino acids. Germline CDR1 reads MNHEY; CDR2 reads SVGAGI. RNA transcripts were the template, and TCR beta CDR3 regions were amplified from them. Scientists carried out first-round RT-PCR using HTBI primers and then a second-round multiplex PCR. Using its own MiXCR run on the multiplex PCR reads, TCRdb lists one record per CDR3 protein. The sample includes over 150,000 distinct CDR3 sequences, more than 30% seen only once; the top ten take 5.8%. The receptor comes from a woman aged 35 to 49 with Graves' ophthalmopathy. Sequencing input: peripheral blood. V and J are TRBV6-5 and TRBJ2-7, with TRBD1 matching over 8 bases. CDR3 sequence: CASSPRGPDYEQYF. The DNA for the CDR3 is TGTGCCAGCAGTCCCAGGGGGCCGGACTACGAGCAGTACTTC.